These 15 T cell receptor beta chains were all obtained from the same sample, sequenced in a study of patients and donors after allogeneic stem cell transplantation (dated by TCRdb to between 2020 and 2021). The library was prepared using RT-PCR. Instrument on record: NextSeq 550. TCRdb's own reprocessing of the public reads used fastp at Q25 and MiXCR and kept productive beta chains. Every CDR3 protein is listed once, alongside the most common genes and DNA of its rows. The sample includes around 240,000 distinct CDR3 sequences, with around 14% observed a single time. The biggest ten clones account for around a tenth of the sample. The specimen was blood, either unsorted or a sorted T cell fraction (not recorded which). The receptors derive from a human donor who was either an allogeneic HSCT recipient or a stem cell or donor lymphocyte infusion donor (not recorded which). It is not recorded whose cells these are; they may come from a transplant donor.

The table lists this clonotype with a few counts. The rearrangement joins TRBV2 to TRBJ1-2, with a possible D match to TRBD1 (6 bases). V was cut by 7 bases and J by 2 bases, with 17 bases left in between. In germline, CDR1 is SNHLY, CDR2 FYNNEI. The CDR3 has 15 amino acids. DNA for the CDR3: TGTGCCAGCAACCCCCAGGGGTTGGGGAACTATGGCTACACCTTC. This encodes CASNPQGLGNYGYTF.

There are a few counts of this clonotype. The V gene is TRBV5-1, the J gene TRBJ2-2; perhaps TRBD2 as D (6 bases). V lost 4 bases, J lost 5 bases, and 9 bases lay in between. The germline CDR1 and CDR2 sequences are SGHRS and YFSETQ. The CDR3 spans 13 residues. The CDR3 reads CASSPGRTGELFF. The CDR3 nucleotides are TGCGCCAGCAGCCCGGGGAGGACCGGGGAGCTGTTTTTT.

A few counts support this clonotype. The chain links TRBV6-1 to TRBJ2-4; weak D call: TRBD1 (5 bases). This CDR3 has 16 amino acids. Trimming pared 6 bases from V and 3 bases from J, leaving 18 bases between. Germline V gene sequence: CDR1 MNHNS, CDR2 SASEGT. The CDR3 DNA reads TGTGCCAGCAGAGAACAGGACCCTTATGGCAAAAACATTCAGTACTTC. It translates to CASREQDPYGKNIQYF.

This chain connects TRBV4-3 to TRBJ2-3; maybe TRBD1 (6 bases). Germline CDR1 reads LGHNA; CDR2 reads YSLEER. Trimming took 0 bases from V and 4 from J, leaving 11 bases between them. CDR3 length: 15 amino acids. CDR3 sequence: CASSQDRGNADTQYF. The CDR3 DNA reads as TGCGCCAGCAGCCAAGACAGGGGTAACGCAGATACGCAGTATTTT.

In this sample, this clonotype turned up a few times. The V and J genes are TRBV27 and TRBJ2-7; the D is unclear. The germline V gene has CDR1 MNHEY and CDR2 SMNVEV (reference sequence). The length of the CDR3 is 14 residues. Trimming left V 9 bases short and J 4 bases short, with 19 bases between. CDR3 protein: CASKRTGDSYEQYF. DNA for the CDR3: TGTGCCAGTAAAAGAACCGGAGATTCGTACGAGCAGTACTTC.

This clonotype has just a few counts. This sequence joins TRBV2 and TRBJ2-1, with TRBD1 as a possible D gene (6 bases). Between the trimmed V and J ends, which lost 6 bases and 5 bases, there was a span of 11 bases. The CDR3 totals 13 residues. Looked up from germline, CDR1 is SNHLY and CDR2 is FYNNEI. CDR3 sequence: CASRETGNNEQFF. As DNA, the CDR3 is TGTGCCAGCAGGGAGACAGGAAACAATGAGCAGTTCTTC.

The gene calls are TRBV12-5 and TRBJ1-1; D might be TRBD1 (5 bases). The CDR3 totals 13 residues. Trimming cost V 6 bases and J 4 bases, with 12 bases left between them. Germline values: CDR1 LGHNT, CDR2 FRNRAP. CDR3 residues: CASGPGGSTEAFF. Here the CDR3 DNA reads TGTGCTAGTGGACCGGGGGGGAGCACTGAAGCTTTCTTT.

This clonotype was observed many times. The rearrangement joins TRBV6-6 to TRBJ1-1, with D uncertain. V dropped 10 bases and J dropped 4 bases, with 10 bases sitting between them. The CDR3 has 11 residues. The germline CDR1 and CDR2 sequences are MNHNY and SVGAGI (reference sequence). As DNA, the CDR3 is TGTGCCACCGCCCGTGTCACTGAAGCTTTCTTT. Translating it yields CATARVTEAFF.

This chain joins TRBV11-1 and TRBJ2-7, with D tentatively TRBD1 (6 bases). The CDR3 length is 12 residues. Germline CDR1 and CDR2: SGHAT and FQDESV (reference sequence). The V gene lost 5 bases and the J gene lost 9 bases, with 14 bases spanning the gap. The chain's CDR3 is CASSPTGKGQYF. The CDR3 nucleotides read TGTGCCAGCAGCCCAACAGGGAAAGGGCAGTACTTC.

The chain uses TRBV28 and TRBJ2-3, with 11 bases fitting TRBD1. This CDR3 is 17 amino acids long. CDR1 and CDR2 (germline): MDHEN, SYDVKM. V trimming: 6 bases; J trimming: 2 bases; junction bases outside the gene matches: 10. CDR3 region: CASRGQGVTRDTDTQYF. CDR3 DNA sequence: TGTGCCAGCAGGGGACAGGGGGTAACACGCGACACAGATACGCAGTATTTT. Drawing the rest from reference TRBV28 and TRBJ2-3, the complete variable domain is DVKVTQSSRYLVKRTGEKVFLECVQDMDHENMFWYRQDPGLGLRLIYFSYDVKMKEKGDIPEGYSVSREKKERFSLILESASTNQTSMYLCASRGQGVTRDTDTQYFGPGTRLTVL.

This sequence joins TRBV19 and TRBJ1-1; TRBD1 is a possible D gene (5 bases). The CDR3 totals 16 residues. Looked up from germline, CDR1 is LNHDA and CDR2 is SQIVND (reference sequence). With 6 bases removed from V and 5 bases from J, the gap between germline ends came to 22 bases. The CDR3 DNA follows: TGTGCCAGTAGGTACTGGATTGGGGGAAGCTGGACTGAAGCTTTCTTT. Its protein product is CASRYWIGGSWTEAFF.

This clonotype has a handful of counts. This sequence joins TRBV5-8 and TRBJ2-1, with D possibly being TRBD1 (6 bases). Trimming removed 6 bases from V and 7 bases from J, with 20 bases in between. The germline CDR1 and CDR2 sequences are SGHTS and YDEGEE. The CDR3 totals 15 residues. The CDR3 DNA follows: TGTGCCAGCATCGACAGGTTGGTGGGCGCAAATGAGCAGTTCTTC. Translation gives CASIDRLVGANEQFF.

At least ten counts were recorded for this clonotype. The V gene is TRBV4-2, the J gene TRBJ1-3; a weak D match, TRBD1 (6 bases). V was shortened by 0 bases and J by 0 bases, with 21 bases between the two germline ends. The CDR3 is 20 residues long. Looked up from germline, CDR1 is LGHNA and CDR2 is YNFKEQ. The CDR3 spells CASSQERIGWGLRSGNTIYF. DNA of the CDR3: TGTGCCAGCAGCCAAGAAAGGATAGGTTGGGGGCTCCGCTCTGGAAACACCATATATTTT.

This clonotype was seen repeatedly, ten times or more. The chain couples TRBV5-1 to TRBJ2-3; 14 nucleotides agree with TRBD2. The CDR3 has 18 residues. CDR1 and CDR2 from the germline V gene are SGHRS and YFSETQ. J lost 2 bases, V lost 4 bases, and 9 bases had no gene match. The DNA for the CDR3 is TGCGCCAGCAGCCAGACGGGACTAGCGGGAGCAAACACAGATACGCAGTATTTT. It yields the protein CASSQTGLAGANTDTQYF.

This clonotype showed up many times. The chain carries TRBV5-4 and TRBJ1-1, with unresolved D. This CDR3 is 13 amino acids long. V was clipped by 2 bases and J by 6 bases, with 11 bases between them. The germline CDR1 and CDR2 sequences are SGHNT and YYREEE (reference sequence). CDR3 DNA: TGTGCCAGCAGCTTTTCTGGAGGCCCTGAAGCTTTCTTT. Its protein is CASSFSGGPEAFF.